The clone carrying this TCR beta chain was picked up one time. The data originate from a study of blood T cell repertoires in COVID-19. Study at large: From the United States, Italy and Spain came samples of acute and convalescent COVID-19. T cells, B-cell-depleted T cells, or PBMCs supplied cDNA or gDNA.

Original processing notes: Using reference gene primer amplification, nucleated cell counts were estimated. Using immunoSEQ multiplex PCR, the repertoire was profiled, and TCRdb retains in-frame clones only, with some absent. V, J and clone size are those of that table, while D and trimming were read from the DNA. Of 310,000 or so clones listed, 89% were seen once; the top ten hold approximately 6.5%. Trimming stripped 5 bases from V and 5 bases from J, with 12 bases between. This CDR3 region has 14 residues. Germline V gene sequence: CDR1 LNHNV, CDR2 YYDKDF (reference sequence). Sequenced input: peripheral blood. The genes are TRBV15 and TRBJ1-4; no firm D call. The TCR sequence derives from a man younger than 35 who had recovered from COVID-19. In nucleotides, the CDR3 is TGTGCCACCAGCGGGGAGGTGCTAAATGAAAAACTGTTTTTT. This gives the protein CATSGEVLNEKLFF.